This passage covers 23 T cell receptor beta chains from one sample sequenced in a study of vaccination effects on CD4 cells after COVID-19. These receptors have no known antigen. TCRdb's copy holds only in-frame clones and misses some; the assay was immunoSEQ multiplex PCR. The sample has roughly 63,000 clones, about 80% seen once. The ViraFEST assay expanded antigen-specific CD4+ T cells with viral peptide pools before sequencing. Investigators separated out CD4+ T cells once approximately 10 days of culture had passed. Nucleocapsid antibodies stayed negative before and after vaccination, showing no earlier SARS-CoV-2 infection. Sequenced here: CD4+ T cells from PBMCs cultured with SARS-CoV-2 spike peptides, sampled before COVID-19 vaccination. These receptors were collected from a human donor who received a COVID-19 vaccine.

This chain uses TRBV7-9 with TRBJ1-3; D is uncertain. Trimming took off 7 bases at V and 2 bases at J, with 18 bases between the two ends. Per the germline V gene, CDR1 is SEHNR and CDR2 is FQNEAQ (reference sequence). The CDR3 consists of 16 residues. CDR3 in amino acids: CASTLSGVEAGNTIYF. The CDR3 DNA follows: TGTGCCAGCACCCTCAGCGGGGTAGAGGCTGGAAACACCATATATTTT. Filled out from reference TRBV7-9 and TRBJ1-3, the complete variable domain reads DTGVSQNPRHKITKRGQNVTFRCDPISEHNRLYWYRQTLGQGPEFLTYFQNEAQLEKSRLLSDRFSAERPKGSFSTLEIQRTEQGDSAMYLCASTLSGVEAGNTIYFGEGSWLTVV.

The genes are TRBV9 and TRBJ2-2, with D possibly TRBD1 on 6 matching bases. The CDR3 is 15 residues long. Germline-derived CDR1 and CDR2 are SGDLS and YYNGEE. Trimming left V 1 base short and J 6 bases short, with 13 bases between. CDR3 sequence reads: CASSVRTGWAGELFF. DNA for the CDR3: TGTGCCAGCAGCGTAAGAACAGGGTGGGCCGGGGAGCTGTTTTTT.

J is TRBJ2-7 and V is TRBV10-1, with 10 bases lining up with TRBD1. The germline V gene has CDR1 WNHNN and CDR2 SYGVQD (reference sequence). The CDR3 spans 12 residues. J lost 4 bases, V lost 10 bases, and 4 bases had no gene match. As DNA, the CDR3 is TGCGCCATCCCGGGACAGGGGTACGAGCAGTACGTC. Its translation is CAIPGQGYEQYV.

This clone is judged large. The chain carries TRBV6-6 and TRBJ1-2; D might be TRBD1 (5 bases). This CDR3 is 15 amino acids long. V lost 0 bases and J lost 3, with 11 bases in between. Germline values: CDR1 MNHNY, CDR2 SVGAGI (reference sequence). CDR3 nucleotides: TGTGCCAGCAGTTACTCGCAGGGCACTGACTATGGCTACACCTTC. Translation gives CASSYSQGTDYGYTF.

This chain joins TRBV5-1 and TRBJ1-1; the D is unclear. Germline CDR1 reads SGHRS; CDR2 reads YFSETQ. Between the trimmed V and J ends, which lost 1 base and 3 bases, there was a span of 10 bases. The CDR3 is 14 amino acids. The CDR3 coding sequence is TGCGCCAGCAGCTTGTTGTCTGGGGACACTGAAGCTTTCTTT. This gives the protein CASSLLSGDTEAFF.

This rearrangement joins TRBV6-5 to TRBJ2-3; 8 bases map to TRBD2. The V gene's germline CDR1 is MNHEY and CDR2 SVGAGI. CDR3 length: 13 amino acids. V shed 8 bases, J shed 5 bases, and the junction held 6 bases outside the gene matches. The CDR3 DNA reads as TGTGCCAGCTGGGGCCGGGGGGGAGATACGCAGTATTTT. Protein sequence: CASWGRGGDTQYF.

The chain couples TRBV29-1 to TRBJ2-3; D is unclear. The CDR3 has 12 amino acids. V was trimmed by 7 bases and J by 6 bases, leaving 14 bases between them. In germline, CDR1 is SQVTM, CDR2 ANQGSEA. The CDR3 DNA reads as TGCAGCGCCCGATCCCCCGGCGATACGCAGTATTTT. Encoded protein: CSARSPGDTQYF.

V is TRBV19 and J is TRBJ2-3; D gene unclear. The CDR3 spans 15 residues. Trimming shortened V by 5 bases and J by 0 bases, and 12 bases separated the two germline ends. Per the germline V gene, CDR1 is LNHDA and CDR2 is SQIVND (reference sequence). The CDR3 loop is CASSLRYRSTDTQYF. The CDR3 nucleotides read TGTGCCAGTAGTCTCCGGTATCGTAGCACAGATACGCAGTATTTT.

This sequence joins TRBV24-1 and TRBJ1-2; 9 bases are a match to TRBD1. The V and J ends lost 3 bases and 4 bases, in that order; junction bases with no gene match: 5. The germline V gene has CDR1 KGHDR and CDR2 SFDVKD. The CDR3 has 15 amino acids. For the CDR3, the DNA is TGTGCCACCAGTGATGGGACAGGGTTAGGCTATGGCTACACCTTC. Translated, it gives CATSDGTGLGYGYTF.

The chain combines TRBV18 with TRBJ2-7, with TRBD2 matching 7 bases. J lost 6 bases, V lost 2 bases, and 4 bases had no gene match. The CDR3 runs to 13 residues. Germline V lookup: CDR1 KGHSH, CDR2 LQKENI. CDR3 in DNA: TGTGCCAGCTCACCAGGTTCGGGGGGCGAGCAGTACGTC. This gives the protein CASSPGSGGEQYV.

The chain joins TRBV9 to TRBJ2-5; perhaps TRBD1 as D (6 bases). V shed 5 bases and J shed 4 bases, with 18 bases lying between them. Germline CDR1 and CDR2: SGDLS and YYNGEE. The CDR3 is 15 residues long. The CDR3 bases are TGTGCCAGCAGTGCCCGACAGGCCGTTGGAGAGACCCAGTACTTC. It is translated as CASSARQAVGETQYF.

CDR3 bases: TGCGCCAGCAGCCACCTGGACCGAGGCTCCTACAATGAGCAGTTCTTC. The encoded protein is CASSHLDRGSYNEQFF. This rearrangement joins TRBV4-3 to TRBJ2-1, with D unclear. The CDR3 runs 16 residues. V was shortened by 3 bases and J by 0 bases, with 12 bases between the two germline ends. Germline V gene data show CDR1 as LGHNA and CDR2 as YSLEER.

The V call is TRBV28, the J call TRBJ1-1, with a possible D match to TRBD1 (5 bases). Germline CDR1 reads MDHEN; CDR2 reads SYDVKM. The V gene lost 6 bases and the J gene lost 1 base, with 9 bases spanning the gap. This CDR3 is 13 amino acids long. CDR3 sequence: CASRRTGNTEAFF. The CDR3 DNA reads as TGTGCCAGCAGGCGTACAGGGAACACTGAAGCTTTCTTT.

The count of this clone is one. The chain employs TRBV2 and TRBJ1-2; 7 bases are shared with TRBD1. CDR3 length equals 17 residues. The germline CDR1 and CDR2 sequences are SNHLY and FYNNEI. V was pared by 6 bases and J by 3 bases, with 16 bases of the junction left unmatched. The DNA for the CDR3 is TGTGCCAGCAGAGGCCCGACGGGTCAGGGGGGTTACTATGGCTACACCTTC. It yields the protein CASRGPTGQGGYYGYTF.

CDR3 sequence (DNA): TGCGCCAGCAGCCCCCCGGACCAAGAGACCCAGTACTTC. It codes for CASSPPDQETQYF. V is TRBV4-1 and J is TRBJ2-5; the D is unclear. Trimming removed 4 bases from V and 0 bases from J, with 6 bases in between. The germline gives CDR1 MGHRA, CDR2 YSYEKL. The CDR3 has 13 residues.

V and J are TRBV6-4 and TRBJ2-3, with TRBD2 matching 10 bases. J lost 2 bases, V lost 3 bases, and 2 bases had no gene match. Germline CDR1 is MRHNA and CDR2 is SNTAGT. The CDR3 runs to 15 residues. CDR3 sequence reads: CASSESGGDTDTQYF. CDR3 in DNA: TGTGCCAGCAGTGAAAGCGGGGGGGACACAGATACGCAGTATTTT.

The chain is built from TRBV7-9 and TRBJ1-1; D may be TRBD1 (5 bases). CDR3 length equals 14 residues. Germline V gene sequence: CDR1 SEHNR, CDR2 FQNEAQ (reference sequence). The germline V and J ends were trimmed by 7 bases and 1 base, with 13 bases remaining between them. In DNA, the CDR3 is TGTGCCAGCATCCTCCTTGGGGGGAACACTGAAGCTTTCTTT. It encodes CASILLGGNTEAFF.

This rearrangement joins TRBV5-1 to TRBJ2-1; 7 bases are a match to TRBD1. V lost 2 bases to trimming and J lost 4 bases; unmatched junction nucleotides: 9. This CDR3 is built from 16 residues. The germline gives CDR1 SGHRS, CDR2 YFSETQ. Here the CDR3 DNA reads TGCGCCAGCAGCTTCGAGGGGACAGCTGAATACAATGAGCAGTTCTTC. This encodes CASSFEGTAEYNEQFF.

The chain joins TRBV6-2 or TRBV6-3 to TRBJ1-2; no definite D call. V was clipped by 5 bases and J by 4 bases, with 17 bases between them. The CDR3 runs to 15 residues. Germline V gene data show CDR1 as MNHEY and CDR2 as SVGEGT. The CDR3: CASSPRGGSGYGYTF. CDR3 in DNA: TGTGCCAGCAGTCCCCGGGGAGGGAGCGGCTATGGCTACACCTTC.

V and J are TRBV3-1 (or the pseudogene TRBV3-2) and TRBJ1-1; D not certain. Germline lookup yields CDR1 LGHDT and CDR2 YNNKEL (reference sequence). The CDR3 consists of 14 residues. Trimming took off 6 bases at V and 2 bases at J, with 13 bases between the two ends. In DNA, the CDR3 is TGTGCCAGCAGACATACTTCGGTAAACACTGAAGCTTTCTTT. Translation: CASRHTSVNTEAFF.

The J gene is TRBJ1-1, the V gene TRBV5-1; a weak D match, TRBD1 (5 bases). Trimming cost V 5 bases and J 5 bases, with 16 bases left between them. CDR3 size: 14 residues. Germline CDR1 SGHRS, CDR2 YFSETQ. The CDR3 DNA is TGCGCCAGCAGGCCAACGGGGGAGGAGACTGAAGCTTTCTTT. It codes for CASRPTGEETEAFF.

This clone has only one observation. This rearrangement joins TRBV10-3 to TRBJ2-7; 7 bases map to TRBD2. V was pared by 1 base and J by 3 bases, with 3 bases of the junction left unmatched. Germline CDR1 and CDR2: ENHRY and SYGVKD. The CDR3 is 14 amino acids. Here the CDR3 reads CAISEYGTNYEQYV. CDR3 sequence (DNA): TGTGCCATCAGTGAGTACGGGACTAACTACGAGCAGTACGTC.

The CDR3 reads CASSTGTTDVETQYF. In nucleotides, the CDR3 is TGTGCCAGCAGTACCGGGACAACGGACGTGGAGACCCAGTACTTC. The chain joins TRBV28 to TRBJ2-5; maybe TRBD1 (6 bases). Trimming stripped 5 bases from V and 5 bases from J, with 18 bases between. Per the germline V gene, CDR1 is MDHEN and CDR2 is SYDVKM. The CDR3 has 15 amino acids.